The T cell receptor beta chain under discussion was sequenced for a study of beta chain features in type 1 diabetes. As for the study in general: What patients shared with healthy donors was a similar profile of age, gender and cell yields. All of the samples together had approximately 100,000,000 sorted cells examined. Study-wide results and limits: TCRB CDR3s from Type 1 diabetes patients were moderately but significantly shorter in all four CD4+ subsets.

Sorting with CD45RO/CCR7/CD25/CD127/CD95/CD27 yielded naive, central memory, regulatory and stem-like memory CD4+ cells. V gave up 3 bases and J gave up 7 bases, with 16 bases separating them. Per the germline V gene, CDR1 is SEHNR and CDR2 is FQNEAQ (reference sequence). The CDR3 consists of 15 residues. Expressed TCRB transcripts were sequenced, since all the RNA that had been isolated was reverse transcribed. Sequencing used immunoSEQ multiplex PCR; TCRdb keeps in-frame clones, though not all of them. The sample has about 38,000 clones, around 64% seen once. Concerning this clone: Its cognate antigen is unknown.

Material: Tregs from blood. The rearrangement joins TRBV7-9 to TRBJ2-1; TRBD1 might be the D (5 bases). The source of this sequence is a woman under 40 in good health. CDR3: CASSFRRGAGNEQFF. Written as DNA, the CDR3 is TGTGCCAGCAGCTTTAGAAGGGGCGCCGGGAATGAGCAGTTCTTC.